This record looks at one T cell receptor (beta chain) sequence and its context. Clones were sequenced by immunoSEQ multiplex PCR, and TCRdb holds only the in-frame ones, with some missing. Among 300,000 to 400,000 clones listed, roughly 88% were seen once. Separate from the approximately 720-subject first cohort was the roughly 120-subject validation cohort, to which the donors belonged. The sample comes from a study of cytomegalovirus exposure and HLA in healthy donors. The trim removed 5 bases at V and 7 bases at J, leaving 2 bases unmatched. The CDR3 runs to 12 residues. Per germline, CDR1 MNHNY and CDR2 SVGAGI (reference sequence).

The genes are TRBV6-6 and TRBJ1-1; TRBD1 aligns across 9 bases. The sequenced material came from PBMCs. This clonotype originated in a young woman in good health and CMV-seronegative. CDR3 bases: TGTGCCAGCAGTCAGACAGGGGGTGAAGCTTTCTTT. Amino acid sequence: CASSQTGGEAFF.